The next 14 T cell receptor beta chains were all read from a single sample in a study of cytomegalovirus exposure and HLA in healthy donors. Researchers ran the PCR with 60 Vbeta and 13 Jbeta primers. Sequenced by immunoSEQ multiplex PCR; TCRdb stores in-frame clones only, minus some. The sample has about 190,000 clones; 65% to 80% are singletons. The sample consisted of PBMCs. The receptor set was obtained from a young man in good health and CMV-seropositive.

This clone was seen more than once but under ten times. The V and J genes are TRBV6-6 and TRBJ1-2; possible D gene TRBD1, 6 bases. Trimming stripped 9 bases from V and 1 base from J, with 15 bases between. Germline V gene data show CDR1 as MNHNY and CDR2 as SVGAGI (reference sequence). There are 14 residues in the CDR3. The CDR3 nucleotides are TGTGCCAGTCCGCGGGAGGGGGATAACTATGGCTACACCTTC. This translates into CASPREGDNYGYTF.

CDR3 DNA sequence: TGTGCCAGTAGTATGTATGGAGGGCCCTTTTCTGGGGAGCTGTTTTTT. Its protein product is CASSMYGGPFSGELFF. The rearrangement joins TRBV19 to TRBJ2-2, with a weak D call TRBD2 (6 bases). CDR1 is LNHDA, CDR2 SQIVND, per germline (reference sequence). The V end was cut by 3 bases, the J end by 8 bases, with 19 bases between. This CDR3 is built from 16 residues.

This clone was found a few times. This chain connects TRBV4-2 to TRBJ2-1; unclear D gene. Trimming pared 0 bases from V and 8 bases from J, leaving 14 bases between. CDR1 and CDR2 (germline): LGHNA, YNFKEQ. The CDR3 has 15 residues. The CDR3 sequence is CASSQDTSGGDEQFF. CDR3 DNA: TGTGCCAGCAGCCAAGATACGTCGGGTGGAGATGAGCAGTTCTTC.

The rearrangement uses TRBV18 and TRBJ2-1; tentatively, D is TRBD2 (5 bases). V lost 1 base and J 9 bases, leaving 16 bases between the germline ends. Germline CDR1 is KGHSH and CDR2 is LQKENI. This CDR3 has 15 residues. This CDR3 is CASSPRADRAGEQFF. Written as DNA, the CDR3 is TGTGCCAGCTCACCACGAGCGGACCGGGCGGGTGAGCAGTTCTTC.

As to this clone: Other DNA sequences from this sample encode an identical CDR3 as well. This rearrangement joins TRBV5-1 to TRBJ2-1; perhaps TRBD2 as D (5 bases). The CDR3 has 15 amino acids. The germline V and J ends were trimmed by 0 bases and 3 bases, with 10 bases remaining between them. Looked up from germline, CDR1 is SGHRS and CDR2 is YFSETQ. CDR3 sequence: CASSLAVSGYNEQFF. CDR3 bases: TGCGCCAGCAGCTTGGCCGTAAGCGGCTACAATGAGCAGTTCTTC. Full variable domain (missing parts from reference TRBV5-1 and TRBJ2-1): KAGVTQTPRYLIKTRGQQVTLSCSPISGHRSVSWYQQTPGQGLQFLFEYFSETQRNKGNFPGRFSGRQFSNSRSEMNVSTLELGDSALYLCASSLAVSGYNEQFFGPGTRLTVL.

This chain's CDR3 is CASSRGNTEAFF. Here the CDR3 DNA reads TGCGCCAGCAGTCGAGGGAACACTGAAGCTTTCTTT. V usage is TRBV5-1 and J usage is TRBJ1-1, with no clear D. Germline loops: CDR1 SGHRS, CDR2 YFSETQ. With 5 bases removed from V and 1 base from J, the gap between germline ends came to 6 bases. This CDR3 comprises 12 residues.

The chain joins TRBV7-3 to TRBJ2-3; 8 nucleotides line up with TRBD2. The V gene's germline CDR1 is SGHTA and CDR2 FQGTGA. J gave up 5 bases and V 5 bases, and 9 bases lay outside the gene matches. The CDR3 sequence is 15 residues long. CDR3 in amino acids: CASSPQGLAGDTQYF. In DNA, the CDR3 is TGTGCCAGCAGCCCTCAGGGGCTAGCGGGAGATACGCAGTATTTT.

DNA for the CDR3: TGTGCCATCAGGTCCGGGACAGGGTTCAACGAGCAGTACTTC. Amino acid sequence: CAIRSGTGFNEQYF. J is TRBJ2-7 and V is TRBV10-3, with 9 bases that match TRBD1. The CDR3 has 14 amino acids. Unmatched junction bases numbered 8, after V lost 6 bases and J lost 5 bases. The germline V gene has CDR1 ENHRY and CDR2 SYGVKD.

The V and J genes are TRBV5-6 and TRBJ2-7, with 7 bases aligning to TRBD1. Germline V lookup: CDR1 SGHDT, CDR2 YYEEEE. The length of the CDR3 is 14 residues. Unmatched junction bases numbered 4, after V lost 0 bases and J lost 4 bases. Written as DNA, the CDR3 is TGTGCCAGCAGCTTGGGACAGGGCCTTTACGAGCAGTACTTC. This translates into CASSLGQGLYEQYF.

The sample holds one count of this clone. The V and J genes are TRBV11-2 and TRBJ2-5; TRBD2 matches at 13 bases. This CDR3 spans 16 amino acids. V lost 5 bases, J lost 2 bases, and 5 bases stayed unmatched. From germline, CDR1 is SGHAT and CDR2 FQNNGV. The CDR3 spells CASSRGLAGAQETQYF. For the CDR3, the DNA is TGTGCCAGCAGCCGAGGACTAGCGGGGGCACAAGAGACCCAGTACTTC.

This clone was detected a few times. V and J are TRBV5-4 and TRBJ2-7; D might be TRBD1 (6 bases). V was clipped by 4 bases and J by 0 bases, with 14 bases between them. This CDR3 region has 15 residues. Germline CDR1 and CDR2: SGHNT and YYREEE (reference sequence). CDR3 loop: CASSDTGRSSYEQYF. The CDR3 DNA reads as TGTGCCAGCAGCGATACAGGGCGTAGCTCCTACGAGCAGTACTTC.

This clone has a single count. The chain combines TRBV4-3 with TRBJ1-2; tentatively, D is TRBD1 (6 bases). The CDR3 consists of 15 residues. Germline V gives CDR1 LGHNA, CDR2 YSLEER. Deletions cut 0 bases from V and 2 bases from J, with 10 bases between. CDR3 coding DNA: TGCGCCAGCAGCCAAGAGGGGGCCAGGAACTATGGCTACACCTTC. It is translated as CASSQEGARNYGYTF.

The chain is built from TRBV19 and TRBJ1-5, with 7 positions matching TRBD1. The ends lost 4 bases at V and 1 base at J; junction bases unmatched: 7. Germline CDR1 is LNHDA and CDR2 is SQIVND (reference sequence). This CDR3 has 16 residues. The CDR3 region is CASSRDSLWSNQPQHF. DNA of the CDR3: TGTGCCAGTAGTAGGGACAGCCTTTGGAGCAATCAGCCCCAGCATTTT.

The chain employs TRBV19 and TRBJ2-7, with 9 bases matching TRBD2. Germline lookup yields CDR1 LNHDA and CDR2 SQIVND (reference sequence). This CDR3 is built from 15 residues. The junction had 6 bases not matched to a gene; V was cut back by 1 base and J by 5 bases. The CDR3 is CASSIAAGGSDEQYF. The CDR3, as DNA: TGTGCCAGTAGTATAGCCGCGGGAGGGAGTGACGAGCAGTACTTC.